This TCR beta chain appears in the sequencing data of a study of response to subunit inactivated influenza vaccine. Regarding the study as a whole: Authors proposed each seasonal influenza vaccination draws in few new T cells.

Only a few counts were recorded for this clonotype. Its antigen is unidentified. TCRdb re-called the RT-PCR reads with MiXCR, one entry per CDR3 protein. The profile shows hundreds of thousands of distinct CDR3 sequences, 25% of them singletons. V lost 5 bases, J lost 3 bases, and 17 bases lay in between. The CDR3 has 15 residues. The V gene's germline CDR1 is MNHEY and CDR2 SMNVEV (reference sequence). The source is a man aged 45-65 years who received an inactivated influenza vaccine. The sequencing used CD4+ T cells sorted from PBMCs, collected 5 days after vaccination. The gene calls are TRBV27 and TRBJ2-7; possible D gene TRBD2, 6 bases. CDR3 DNA: TGTGCCAGCAGTGCGTTACCGGGAGCCCGCTACGAGCAGTACTTC. Translating it yields CASSALPGARYEQYF.